This T cell receptor (beta chain) was captured by sequencing in a study of T-cell reconstitution after alpha-beta-depleted transplantation in children (dated by TCRdb to about 2016). Study-level background: The study quantitatively tracked T-cell immune reconstitution after TCRalphabeta/CD19-depleted allogeneic hematopoietic cell transplantation in children using TCR repertoire profiling.

The intended sense of this specimen's treatment or condition label: allogeneic hematopoietic cell transplantation with graft depleted of TCRalphabeta T cells and CD19 B cells. The transplant recipients were children given TCRalphabeta/CD19-depleted allogeneic hematopoietic cell grafts. About this clonotype itself: Its recognized antigen is unknown. No per-base quality is available; no much larger clone lies one base away.

The receptor library was made with PCR. Sequencing used an Illumina HiSeq 2500. TCR library preparation used molecular barcoding, with unique molecular identifiers applied to normalize quantification of the TCRbeta repertoire. Using fastp trimming at Q25 and MiXCR clonotype assembly, TCRdb reanalyzed the public sequencing data and kept in-frame beta chains. Every CDR3 protein is listed once, alongside the most common genes and DNA of its rows. This sample lists over 450,000 distinct CDR3 sequences; roughly a tenth were detected once. Roughly 2% of the sample belongs to the ten largest clones. Overall results and qualifications from the work: The high TCRbeta diversity at day 60 in some patients was ascribed to recipient T cells and intrathymic progenitors that had survived conditioning. Apparently early alphabetaT-cell count recovery about two months after transplant reportedly relied on only several hundred rapidly expanded clones derived from non-depleted graft cells. The frequencies of hyperexpanded clones fell over the following months, and after one year, T-cell counts and TCRbeta diversity were mostly attributed to newly produced T cells.

The CDR3 goes from the cysteine to the phenylalanine over 15 residues. The kept DNA is CDR3 alone, 45 bases in frame from the first base. Trimming removed 4 bases from V and 5 bases from J; the gene matches leave 8 bases unexplained. The sample consisted of PBMCs, taken before TCRalphabeta/CD19-depleted stem cell transplant. The receptor was derived from a child aged 2 to 15 with inherited bone marrow failure, due to receive a stem cell transplant. The V and J segments used are TRBV12-3 or TRBV12-4 and TRBJ2-1; TRBD2 lines up with 7 middle nucleotides. The CDR3 protein: CASSSVAGVDNEQFF. The DNA reads TGTGCCAGCAGTTCGGTCGCGGGAGTCGACAATGAGCAGTTCTTC.